This T cell receptor beta chain was recorded in a study of T cell responses to AZD1222 COVID-19 vaccine. Study outcomes and limitations: Increases in Spike-specific TCR breadth and depth were seen after two AZD1222 doses. With dominance at 160-218 and 743-854, vaccine-associated CD4 TCRs spanned spike. The donor cohort was predominantly white British with a female majority, and clonal diversity may have been underestimated.

Profiled with immunoSEQ multiplex PCR; TCRdb holds only in-frame clones, not every one. The data show more than 95,000 clones, with 85% to 95% seen just once and 4.5% to 5% held by the top ten. For this clone: Antigen specificity is unknown.

V was pared by 5 bases and J by 7 bases, with 11 bases between. The CDR3 is 13 amino acids. Germline-derived CDR1 and CDR2 are SGHNT and YENEEA. The input for sequencing was peripheral blood, taken on day 0 of AZD1222 vaccination. The chain combines TRBV11-3 with TRBJ1-4, with D uncertain. The receptor was isolated from an adult in good health. The CDR3 is CASSRAVGEKLFF. Here the CDR3 DNA reads TGTGCCAGCAGCCGGGCTGTGGGTGAAAAACTGTTTTTT.